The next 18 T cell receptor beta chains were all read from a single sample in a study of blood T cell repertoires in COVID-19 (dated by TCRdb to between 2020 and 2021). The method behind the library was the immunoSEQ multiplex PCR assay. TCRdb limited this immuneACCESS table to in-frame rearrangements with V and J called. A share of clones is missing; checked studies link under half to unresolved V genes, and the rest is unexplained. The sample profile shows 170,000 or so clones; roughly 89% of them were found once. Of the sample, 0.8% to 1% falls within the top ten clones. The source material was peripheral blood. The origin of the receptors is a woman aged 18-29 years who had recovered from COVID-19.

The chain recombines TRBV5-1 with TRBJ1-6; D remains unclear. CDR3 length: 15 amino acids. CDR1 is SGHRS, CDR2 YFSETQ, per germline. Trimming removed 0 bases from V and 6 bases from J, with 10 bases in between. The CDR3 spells CASSLDSAGNSPLHF. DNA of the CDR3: TGCGCCAGCAGCTTGGATTCTGCGGGTAATTCACCCCTCCACTTT.

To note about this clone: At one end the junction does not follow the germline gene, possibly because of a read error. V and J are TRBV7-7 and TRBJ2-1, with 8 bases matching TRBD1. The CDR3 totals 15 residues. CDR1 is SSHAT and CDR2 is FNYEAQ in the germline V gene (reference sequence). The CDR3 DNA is TGTGCTAGCAGCCGAGACAGGGGCGTTTGGAATGAGCAGTTCTTC. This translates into CASSRDRGVWNEQFF.

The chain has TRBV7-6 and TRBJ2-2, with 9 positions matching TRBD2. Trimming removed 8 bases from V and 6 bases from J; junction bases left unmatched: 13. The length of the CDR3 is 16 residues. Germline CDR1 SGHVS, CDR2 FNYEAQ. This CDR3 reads CASRPGREGPAGELFF. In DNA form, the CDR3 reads TGTGCCAGCCGCCCCGGGCGGGAGGGCCCCGCCGGGGAGCTGTTTTTT.

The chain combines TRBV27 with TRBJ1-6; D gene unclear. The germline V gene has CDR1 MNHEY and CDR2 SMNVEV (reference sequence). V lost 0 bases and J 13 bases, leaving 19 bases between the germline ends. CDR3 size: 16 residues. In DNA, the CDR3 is TGTGCCAGCAGTTTATCCTGGCAGGCGCAACCTTTTCCCCTCCACTTT. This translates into CASSLSWQAQPFPLHF.

CDR3: CASREGAGSNQPQHF. CDR3 nucleotides: TGTGCCAGCAGGGAGGGGGCCGGGAGCAATCAGCCCCAGCATTTT. The chain has TRBV2 and TRBJ1-5, with 7 positions matching TRBD1. Trimming at V came to 6 bases and at J to 1 base, leaving 6 bases not matched to a gene. Germline V gives CDR1 SNHLY, CDR2 FYNNEI. The CDR3 is made up of 15 amino acids. Variable domain in full (rest from reference TRBV2 and TRBJ1-5): EPEVTQTPSHQVTQMGQEVILRCVPISNHLYFYWYRQILGQKVEFLVSFYNNEISEKSEIFDDQFSVERPDGSNFTLKIRSTKLEDSAMYFCASREGAGSNQPQHFGDGTRLSIL.

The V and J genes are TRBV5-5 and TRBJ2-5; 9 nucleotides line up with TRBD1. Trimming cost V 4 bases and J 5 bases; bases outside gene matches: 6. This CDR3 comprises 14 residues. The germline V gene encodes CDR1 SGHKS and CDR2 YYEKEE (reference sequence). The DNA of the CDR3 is TGTGCCAGCAGCGTAGAGGGACAGGGTGAGACCCAGTACTTC. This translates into CASSVEGQGETQYF.

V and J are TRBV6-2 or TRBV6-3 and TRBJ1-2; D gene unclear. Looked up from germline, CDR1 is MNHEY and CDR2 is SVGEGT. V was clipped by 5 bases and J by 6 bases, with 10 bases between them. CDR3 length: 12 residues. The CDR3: CASSAPTHGYTF. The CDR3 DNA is TGTGCCAGCAGTGCCCCGACACATGGCTACACCTTC.

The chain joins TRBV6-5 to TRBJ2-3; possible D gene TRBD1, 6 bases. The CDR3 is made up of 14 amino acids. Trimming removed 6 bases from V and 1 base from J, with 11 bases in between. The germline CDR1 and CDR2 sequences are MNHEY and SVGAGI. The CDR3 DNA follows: TGTGCCAGCAGCCACGAGGGGGGCACAGATACGCAGTATTTT. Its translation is CASSHEGGTDTQYF.

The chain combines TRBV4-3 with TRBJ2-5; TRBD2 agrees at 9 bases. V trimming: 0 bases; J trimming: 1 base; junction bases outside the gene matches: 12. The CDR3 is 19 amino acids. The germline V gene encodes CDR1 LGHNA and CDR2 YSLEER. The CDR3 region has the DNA TGCGCCAGCAGCCAAGACAAGGCTCTAGCGGGATTTGTCCAAGAGACCCAGTACTTC. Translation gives CASSQDKALAGFVQETQYF.

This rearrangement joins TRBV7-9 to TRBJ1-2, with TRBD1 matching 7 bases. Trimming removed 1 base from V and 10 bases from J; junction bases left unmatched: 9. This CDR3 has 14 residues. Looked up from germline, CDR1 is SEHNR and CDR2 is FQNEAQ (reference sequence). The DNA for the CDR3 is TGTGCCAGCAGCTTAGTGAGGGGGCGCGAGGACTACACCTTC. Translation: CASSLVRGREDYTF.

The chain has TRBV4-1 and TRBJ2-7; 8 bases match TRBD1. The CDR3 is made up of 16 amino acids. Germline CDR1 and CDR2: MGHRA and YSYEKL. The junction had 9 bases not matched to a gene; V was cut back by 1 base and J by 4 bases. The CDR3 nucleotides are TGCGCCAGCAGCCAAGCCTCCCAGGGGGCAATTTACGAGCAGTACTTC. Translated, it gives CASSQASQGAIYEQYF.

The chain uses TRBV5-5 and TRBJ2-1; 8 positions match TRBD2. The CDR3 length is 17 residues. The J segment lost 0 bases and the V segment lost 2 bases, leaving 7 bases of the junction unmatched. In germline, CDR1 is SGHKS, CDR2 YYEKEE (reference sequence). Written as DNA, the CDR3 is TGTGCCAGCAGCTTAGGGGCGGGGGGAAGCTCCTACAATGAGCAGTTCTTC. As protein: CASSLGAGGSSYNEQFF.

CDR3 bases: TGTGCCAGCAGCTTACTGGCTAATGAGCAGTTCTTC. Its protein product is CASSLLANEQFF. The chain combines TRBV7-9 with TRBJ2-1; D is undetermined. The CDR3 runs 12 residues. The germline V gene encodes CDR1 SEHNR and CDR2 FQNEAQ (reference sequence). Trimming removed 2 bases at V and 7 bases at J, with 6 bases between.

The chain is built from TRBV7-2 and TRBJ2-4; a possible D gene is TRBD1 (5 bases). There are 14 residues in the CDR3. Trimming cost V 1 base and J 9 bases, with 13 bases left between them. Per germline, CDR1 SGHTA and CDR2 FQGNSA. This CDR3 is CASSLGTSGAIQYF. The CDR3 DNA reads TGTGCCAGCAGCTTAGGGACAAGTGGGGCCATTCAGTACTTC.

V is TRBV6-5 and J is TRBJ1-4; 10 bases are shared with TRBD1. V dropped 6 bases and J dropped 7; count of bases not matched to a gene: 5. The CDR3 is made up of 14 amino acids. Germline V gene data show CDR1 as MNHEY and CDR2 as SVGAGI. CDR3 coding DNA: TGTGCCAGCAGCCGACAGGGGGCGGGTGAAAAACTGTTTTTT. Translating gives CASSRQGAGEKLFF.

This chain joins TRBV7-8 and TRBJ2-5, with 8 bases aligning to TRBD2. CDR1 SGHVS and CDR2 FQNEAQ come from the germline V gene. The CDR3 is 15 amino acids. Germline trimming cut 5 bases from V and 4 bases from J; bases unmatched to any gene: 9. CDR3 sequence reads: CASSPSGRTGETQYF. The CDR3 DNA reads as TGTGCCAGCAGCCCCAGCGGGAGAACGGGAGAGACCCAGTACTTC. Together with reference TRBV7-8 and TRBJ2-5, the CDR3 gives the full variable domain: GAGVSQSPRYKVAKRGQDVALRCDPISGHVSLFWYQQALGQGPEFLTYFQNEAQLDKSGLPSDRFFAERPEGSVSTLKIQRTQQEDSAVYLCASSPSGRTGETQYFGPGTRLLVL.

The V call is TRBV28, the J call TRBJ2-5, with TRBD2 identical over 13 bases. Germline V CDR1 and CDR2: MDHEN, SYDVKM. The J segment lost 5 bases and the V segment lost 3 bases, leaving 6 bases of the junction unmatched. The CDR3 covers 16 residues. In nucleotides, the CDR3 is TGTGCCAGCAGTTTCTTGACTAGCGGGGGGTCGGAGACCCAGTACTTC. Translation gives CASSFLTSGGSETQYF.

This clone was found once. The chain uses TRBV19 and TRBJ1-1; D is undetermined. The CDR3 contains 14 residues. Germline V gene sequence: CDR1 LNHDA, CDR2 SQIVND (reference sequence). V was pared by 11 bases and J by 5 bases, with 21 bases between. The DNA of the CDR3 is TGTGCCTCCTCTTTTTTGGAGGGCTCGACTGAAGCTTTCTTT. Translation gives CASSFLEGSTEAFF.